The entry below describes one T cell receptor beta chain. This clone was detected a few times. The clone's antigen remains unknown. No base-level quality is on record; no much larger clone is a single base apart. The sample contains more than one DNA sequence encoding this CDR3. Taken from the germline V gene, the CDR1 and CDR2 loops are SGHTA and FQGNSA. The junction carries 5 bases between V and J, which are trimmed by 3 bases and 0 bases respectively. The CDR3, from cysteine to phenylalanine, totals 13 residues. The kept DNA is CDR3 alone, 39 bases in frame from the first base. The source of the sample is a study of shared clonotypes between healthy human individuals (dated by TCRdb to the early 2020s). A note on the overall study: A few men and a couple of women, aged 18 to 49 years, made up the cohort. Per donor, three plates each were used for CD4 naive and CD4 memory, two for CD8 naive, and one for CD8 memory. Blood TCR repertoires of five healthy adults were deeply sequenced to estimate repertoire size and the extent of clonotype sharing between individuals. To increase sequencing depth and limit assay-specific biases, TCR repertoire library preparation and sequencing were carried out by different laboratories using diverse techniques. Per donor, leukapheresis produced somewhere between about 0.9 and 9 billion PBMCs. Study-wide findings and limitations: Sharing across several donors was observed for roughly 5.4% of naive CD4, over 3% of naive CD8, about 2.5% of memory CD4, and roughly 0.4% of memory CD8 clonotypes. Sampling was limited to blood, and TCR repertoires in tissue likely differ from TCR repertoires in blood. Naive subsets generally had larger estimated clonotype richness than memory subsets. Because the study included a small number of donors, the genetic and exposure-history diversity represented was limited. Pairwise subsampling led to the expectation that sequencing depth would affect the degree of clonotype sharing among donors. Even with the large sequencing depth, rarefaction of the sorted-subset datasets indicated that sequencing was incomplete. Compared with non-shared clonotypes, the clonotypes found in all four sorted-subset donors had higher generation probabilities.

Donors were healthy HIV-negative adults with no recently reported acute infections or vaccinations. All donors were Caucasian adults living in Nashville, Tennessee, USA. CD4+ T cells were enriched through magnetic negative selection, after which naive cells were positively selected on CD45RA and the remaining negative fraction served as the memory subset. After blood collection by leukapheresis, PBMCs were isolated using Ficoll-Histopaque density gradient centrifugation and then cryopreserved in the vapor phase of liquid nitrogen. Analytical flow cytometry was used to check the purity and quantity of every magnetically sorted T cell population. Genomic DNA was isolated from each sorted fraction and quantified by UV absorbance on a Nanodrop 2000c. Using the deep immunoSEQ assay, multiplex PCR amplified TCR CDR3 regions from genomic DNA. Extracted genomic DNA from each cell subset was distributed evenly across all wells of several immunoSEQ 96-well plates, and each plate was treated as a replicate. For sorted subsets, about 200 ng genomic DNA, equal to 30,000 to 35,000 T cell genomes, was loaded into each replicate PCR. The purified libraries were quantified using a Qubit 3.0 fluorometer, sized with a Bioanalyzer 2100, and then quantified again using the KAPA Library Quantification kit. Every immunoSEQ 96-well plate was sequenced on a separate single-read 150-cycle Illumina NextSeq 550 flow cell. In the authors' own workflow: Because the immunoSEQ output included only junctional sequences and no quality scores, the filtering could not be the same as the filtering used for full-length reads. To assign V/J genes and CDR3, sequences were annotated using PyIR, a Python wrapper for IgBLAST v1.9, with IMGT germline references. Reads were removed for weak V/J assignments (E-value above 1e-6), missing CDR3, stop codons, out-of-frame junctions, or ambiguous translated residues. V3J clonotypes were defined as sequences sharing the same inferred V gene, J gene, and CDR3 amino acid sequence. Percentage overlap between repertoires was computed as shared unique clonotypes divided by the size of the smaller repertoire. Repertoire richness was assessed with RTK rarefaction, the Chao1 estimator, and Recon v2.1 estimates of unobserved clonotypes. Generation probabilities were computed with OLGA for all TCRbeta clonotypes obtained by the gDNA method from several donors. In TCRdb, the immuneACCESS table is reduced to in-frame sequences with V and J assigned. These tables do not hold every clone; where another copy was compared, an unresolved V gene accounts for under half, and the others remain unexplained. That table gives V, J and clone size, and the DNA gave D and trimming. This sample comprises about 2.3 million clones, roughly 93% of them detected only once. Around 0.4% of the sample comes from the top ten.

The chain was built from TRBV7-2 and TRBJ1-1; no D segment can be confidently identified. This TCR derives from a man between 18 and 35 years old in good health. Some clones in this sample may be carry-over from other donors' samples. Specimen: naive CD4+ T cells from PBMCs. What this sample's cell subset or site label stands for: CD45RA+ positively selected. The CDR3 here reads CASSFQMNTEAFF. The nucleotide sequence reads TGTGCCAGCAGCTTCCAGATGAACACTGAAGCTTTCTTT. Reference TRBV7-2 and TRBJ1-1 proteins supply the regions before and after the CDR3; the full variable domain is: GAGVSQSPSNKVTEKGKDVELRCDPISGHTALYWYRQSLGQGLEFLIYFQGNSAPDKSGLPSDRFSAERTGGSVSTLTIQRTQQEDSAVYLCASSFQMNTEAFFGQGTRLTVV.